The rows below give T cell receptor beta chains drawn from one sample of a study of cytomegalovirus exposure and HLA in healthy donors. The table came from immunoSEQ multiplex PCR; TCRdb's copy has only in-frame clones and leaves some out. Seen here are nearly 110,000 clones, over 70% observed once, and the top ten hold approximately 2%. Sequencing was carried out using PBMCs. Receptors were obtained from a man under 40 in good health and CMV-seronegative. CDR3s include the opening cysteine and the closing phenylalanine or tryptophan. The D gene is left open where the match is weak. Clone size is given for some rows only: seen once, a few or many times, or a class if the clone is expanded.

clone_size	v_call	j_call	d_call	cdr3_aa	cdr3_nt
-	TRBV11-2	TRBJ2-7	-	CASGTTGSEQYF	TGTGCCAGCGGAACTACAGGTTCCGAGCAGTACTTC
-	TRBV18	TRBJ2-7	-	CASSPRQGLTYEQYF	TGTGCCAGCTCACCTCGGCAGGGCCTCACCTACGAGCAGTACTTC
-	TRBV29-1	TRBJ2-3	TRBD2	CSVERRGATDTQYF	TGCAGCGTTGAACGGCGGGGGGCGACAGATACGCAGTATTTT
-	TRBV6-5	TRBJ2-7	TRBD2	CASRGGPGLAYEQYF	TGTGCCAGCAGGGGGGGACCGGGACTAGCCTACGAGCAGTACTTC
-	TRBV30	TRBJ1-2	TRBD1	CAWGNTGGGGYTF	TGTGCCTGGGGTAATACAGGGGGAGGTGGCTACACCTTC
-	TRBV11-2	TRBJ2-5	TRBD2	CASSSRLARIQETQYF	TGTGCCAGCAGCTCTCGACTAGCGCGAATCCAAGAGACCCAGTACTTC
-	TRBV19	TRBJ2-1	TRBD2	CASIGLARDEQFF	TGTGCCAGTATCGGACTAGCGCGGGATGAGCAGTTCTTC
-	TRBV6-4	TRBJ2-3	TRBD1	CASSEQGASDTQYF	TGTGCCAGCAGTGAACAGGGGGCATCCGATACGCAGTATTTT
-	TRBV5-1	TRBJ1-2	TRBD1	CASSRGQGAVGYTF	TGCGCCAGCAGCAGAGGACAGGGGGCGGTTGGCTACACCTTC
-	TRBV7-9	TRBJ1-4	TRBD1	CASSPPGTGHEKLFF	TGTGCCAGCAGCCCCCCCGGGACAGGGCATGAAAAACTGTTTTTT
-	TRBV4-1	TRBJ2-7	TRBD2	CASSRVLGAGGKYEQYF	TGCGCCAGCAGCCGGGTCTTGGGAGCGGGGGGTAAATACGAGCAGTACTTC
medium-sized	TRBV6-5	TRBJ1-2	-	CASSYRNRAGGYTF	TGTGCCAGCAGTTACCGTAACAGGGCCGGTGGCTACACCTTC
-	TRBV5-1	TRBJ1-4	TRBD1	CASSAMTGENEKLFF	TGCGCCAGCAGCGCGATGACAGGGGAGAATGAAAAACTGTTTTTT
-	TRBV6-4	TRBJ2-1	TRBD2	CASSDLAGGYNEQFF	TGTGCCAGCAGTGACTTGGCGGGGGGCTACAATGAGCAGTTCTTC
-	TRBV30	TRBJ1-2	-	CALPQGQGYGYTF	TGTGCCCTTCCACAGGGCCAGGGCTATGGCTACACCTTC
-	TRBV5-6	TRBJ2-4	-	CASSFQGSSAKNIQYF	TGTGCCAGCAGCTTCCAGGGGTCCTCTGCCAAAAACATTCAGTACTTC
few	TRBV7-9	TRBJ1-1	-	CASSPRGMSTEAFF	TGTGCCAGCAGCCCCAGGGGTATGAGCACTGAAGCTTTCTTT
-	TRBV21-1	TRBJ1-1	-	CASSKPRDRDTEAFF	TGTGCCAGCAGCAAGCCACGGGACAGGGACACTGAAGCTTTCTTT
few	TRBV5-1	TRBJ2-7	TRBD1	CASSYSGTGDYEQYF	TGCGCCAGCAGCTACTCCGGGACAGGGGACTACGAGCAGTACTTC
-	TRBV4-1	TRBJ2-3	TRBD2	CASRRTGGSGETDTQYF	TGCGCCAGCAGGCGAACCGGGGGTAGCGGGGAAACAGATACGCAGTATTTT
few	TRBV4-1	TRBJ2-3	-	CASSQERDSAGSTDTQYF	TGCGCCAGCAGCCAAGAGAGAGACAGCGCCGGGAGCACAGATACGCAGTATTTT
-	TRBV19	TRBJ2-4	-	CASSESKNIQYF	TGTGCCAGCTCGGAGAGCAAAAACATTCAGTACTTC
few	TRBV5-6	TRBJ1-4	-	CASSLSSGEKLFF	TGTGCCAGCAGCTTGAGTTCGGGTGAAAAACTGTTTTTT
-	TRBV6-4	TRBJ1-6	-	CASSDSQGNNSPLHF	TGTGCCAGCAGTGACTCCCAGGGCAATAATTCACCCCTCCACTTT
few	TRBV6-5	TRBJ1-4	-	CASSYSGGQNEKLFF	TGTGCCAGCAGTTACTCGGGCGGACAAAATGAAAAACTGTTTTTT
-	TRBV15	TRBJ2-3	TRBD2	CATSLRAGATDTQYF	TGTGCCACCAGCCTGAGAGCGGGGGCCACAGATACGCAGTATTTT
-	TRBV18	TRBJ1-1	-	CASSPSVTTNTEAFF	TGTGCCAGCTCACCATCAGTGACAACGAACACTGAAGCTTTCTTT
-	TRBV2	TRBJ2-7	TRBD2	CASRRTSGGAHEQYF	TGTGCCAGCAGACGGACTAGCGGGGGGGCACACGAGCAGTACTTC
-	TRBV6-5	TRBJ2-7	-	CASSYSTGSSYEQYF	TGTGCCAGCAGTTACTCAACGGGGAGCTCCTACGAGCAGTACTTC
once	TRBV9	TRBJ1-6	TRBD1	CASSVAPGTGSSYNSPLHF	TGTGCCAGCAGCGTAGCACCCGGGACAGGGAGCTCCTATAATTCACCCCTCCACTTT
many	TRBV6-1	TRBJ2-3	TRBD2	CASSELAGGPDTQYF	TGTGCCAGCAGTGAATTAGCGGGGGGGCCAGATACGCAGTATTTT
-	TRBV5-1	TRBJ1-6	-	CASSLEPVVNSPLHF	TGCGCCAGCAGCTTGGAACCGGTCGTTAATTCACCCCTCCACTTT
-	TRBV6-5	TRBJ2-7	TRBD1	CASSYSARGFSEQYF	TGTGCCAGCAGTTACTCGGCCAGGGGGTTCTCCGAGCAGTACTTC
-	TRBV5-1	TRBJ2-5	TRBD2	CASSFISGSVETQYF	TGCGCCAGCAGCTTCATCAGCGGGAGCGTTGAGACCCAGTACTTC
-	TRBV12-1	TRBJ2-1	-	CASGHEQFF	TGTGCCAGCGGCCATGAGCAGTTCTTC
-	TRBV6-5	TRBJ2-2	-	CASLKAGAQGELFF	TGTGCCAGCCTCAAGGCAGGGGCGCAAGGGGAGCTGTTTTTT
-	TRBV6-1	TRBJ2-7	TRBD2	CASSSLAEAYYEQYF	TGTGCCAGCAGTTCCCTAGCGGAAGCTTACTACGAGCAGTACTTC
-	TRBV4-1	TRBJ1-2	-	CASSLGTSGRPSSGYTF	TGCGCCAGCAGCCTCGGGACTAGCGGGCGCCCTTCCTCCGGCTACACCTTC
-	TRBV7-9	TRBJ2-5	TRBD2	CASSLLLAAIQETQYF	TGTGCCAGCAGCTTATTGCTAGCGGCTATCCAAGAGACCCAGTACTTC
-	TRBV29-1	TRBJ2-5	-	CSVEAGAGETQYF	TGCAGCGTTGAGGCGGGGGCGGGAGAGACCCAGTACTTC
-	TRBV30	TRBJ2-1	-	CAWLRGNPHNEQFF	TGTGCCTGGTTACGAGGGAATCCCCACAATGAGCAGTTCTTC
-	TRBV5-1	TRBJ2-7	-	CASSTGTTAEQYF	TGCGCCAGCAGCACCGGGACAACTGCCGAGCAGTACTTC
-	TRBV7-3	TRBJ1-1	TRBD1	CASSSGQVGAEAFF	TGTGCCAGCAGCTCCGGACAGGTAGGGGCTGAAGCTTTCTTT
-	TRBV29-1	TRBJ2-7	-	CSVEGGGYEQYF	TGCAGCGTTGAAGGTGGGGGGTACGAGCAGTACTTC
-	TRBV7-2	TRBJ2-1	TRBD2	CASSVGTSGWGEQFF	TGTGCCAGCAGCGTCGGGACTAGCGGATGGGGTGAGCAGTTCTTC
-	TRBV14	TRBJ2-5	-	CASSQEDRVWETQYF	TGTGCCAGCAGCCAAGAAGATCGGGTTTGGGAGACCCAGTACTTC
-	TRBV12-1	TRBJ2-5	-	CASSSTEDRIGKTQYF	TGTGCCAGCAGCTCTACCGAGGACAGGATCGGTAAGACCCAGTACTTC
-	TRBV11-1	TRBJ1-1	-	CASSVHRANTEAFF	TGTGCCAGCAGCGTTCACAGGGCGAACACTGAAGCTTTCTTT
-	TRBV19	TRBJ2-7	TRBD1	CASSIGQGLYEQYF	TGTGCCAGTAGCATAGGACAGGGGCTATACGAGCAGTACTTC
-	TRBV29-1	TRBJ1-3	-	CSVRWTGGNTIYF	TGCAGCGTTAGGTGGACGGGAGGAAACACCATATATTTT
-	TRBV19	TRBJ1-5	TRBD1	CASSMAGGKPQHF	TGTGCCAGTAGTATGGCAGGGGGTAAGCCCCAGCATTTT
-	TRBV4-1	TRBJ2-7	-	CASSQGAGHLTYEQYF	TGCGCCAGCAGCCAGGGGGCAGGGCACCTTACCTACGAGCAGTACTTC
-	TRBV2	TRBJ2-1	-	CASSPSATRGNNEQFF	TGTGCCAGCTCACCCTCCGCGACTAGGGGAAACAATGAGCAGTTCTTC
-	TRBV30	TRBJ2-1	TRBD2	CAWSRAGGFKNEQFF	TGTGCCTGGAGTAGGGCGGGAGGGTTTAAGAATGAGCAGTTCTTC
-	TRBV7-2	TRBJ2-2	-	CASSLGDSQRVTGELFF	TGTGCCAGCAGCTTAGGGGACAGCCAGCGGGTCACCGGGGAGCTGTTTTTT